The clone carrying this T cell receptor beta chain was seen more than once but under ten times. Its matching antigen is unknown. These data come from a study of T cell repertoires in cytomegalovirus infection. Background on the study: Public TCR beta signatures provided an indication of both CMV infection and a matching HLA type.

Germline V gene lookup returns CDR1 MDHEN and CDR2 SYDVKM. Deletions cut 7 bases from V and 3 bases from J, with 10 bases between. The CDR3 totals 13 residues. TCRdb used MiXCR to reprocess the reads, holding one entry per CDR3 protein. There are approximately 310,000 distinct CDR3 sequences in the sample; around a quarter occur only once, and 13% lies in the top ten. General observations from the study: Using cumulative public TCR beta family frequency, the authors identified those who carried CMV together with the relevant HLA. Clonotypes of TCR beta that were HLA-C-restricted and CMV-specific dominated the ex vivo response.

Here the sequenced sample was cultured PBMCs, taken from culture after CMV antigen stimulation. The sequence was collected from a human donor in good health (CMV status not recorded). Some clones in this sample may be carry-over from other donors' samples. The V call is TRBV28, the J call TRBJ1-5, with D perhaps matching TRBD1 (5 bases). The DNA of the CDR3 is TGTGCCAGCACCCTGACAGTCAATCAGCCCCAGCATTTT. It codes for CASTLTVNQPQHF.